The entry below gives a single T cell receptor beta chain sequence along with its context. The antigen is not known. The sample is drawn from a study of PD-L1 blockade in urothelial cancer. The study, taken as a whole, reports: Blood clones associated with the tumor expanded more at 3 weeks in durable-benefit patients.

Per the germline V gene, CDR1 is SGDLS and CDR2 is YYNGEE. This CDR3 has 15 amino acids. The ends lost 0 bases at V and 8 bases at J; junction bases unmatched: 5. Clones were sequenced by immunoSEQ multiplex PCR, and TCRdb holds only the in-frame ones, with some missing. The sample carries 55,000 to 75,000 clones, around four fifths recorded once. Time point indicated: pretreatment peripheral blood. The material was PBMCs, obtained around atezolizumab (anti-PD-L1) treatment. The sequence was collected from a man between 65 and 85 years old with urothelial cancer. The rearrangement joins TRBV9 to TRBJ1-6; 7 bases are a match to TRBD1. CDR3 sequence: CASSVVGDRDSPLHF. CDR3 sequence (DNA): TGTGCCAGCAGCGTAGTAGGGGACAGAGATTCACCCCTCCACTTT.